This TCR beta chain was found in a study of neurological immune-mediated disorders. This clonotype was detected many times. Trimming cost V 0 bases and J 8 bases; bases outside gene matches: 2. There are 14 residues in the CDR3. Germline V gene sequence: CDR1 DFQATT, CDR2 SNEGSKA (reference sequence). TCRdb recomputed calls from the 5' RACE reads with MiXCR, one row per CDR3 protein. Of tens of thousands of distinct CDR3 sequences in the sample, 9.5% to 15% were seen once. The time point here: longitudinal time-point 3. V is TRBV20-1 and J is TRBJ1-3; 12 bases match TRBD1. This sequence originates from a male donor with HTLV-1-associated myelopathy (HAM/TSP). Sequenced input: PBMCs. Written as DNA, the CDR3 is TGCAGTGCTAGAGAGGGGACAGGGGGCTACACCATATATTTT. It translates to CSAREGTGGYTIYF.